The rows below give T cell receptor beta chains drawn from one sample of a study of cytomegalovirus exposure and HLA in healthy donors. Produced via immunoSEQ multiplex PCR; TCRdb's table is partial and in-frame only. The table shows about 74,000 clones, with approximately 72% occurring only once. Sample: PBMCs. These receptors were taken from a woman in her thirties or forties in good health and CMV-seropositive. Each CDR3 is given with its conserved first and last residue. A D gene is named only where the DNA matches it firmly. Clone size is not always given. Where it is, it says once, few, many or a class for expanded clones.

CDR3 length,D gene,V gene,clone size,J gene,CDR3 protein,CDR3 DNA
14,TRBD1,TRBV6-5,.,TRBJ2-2,CASEGTGYAGELFF,TGTGCCAGCGAAGGGACAGGGTATGCCGGGGAGCTGTTTTTT
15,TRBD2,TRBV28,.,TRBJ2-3,CASSWASGGEDTQYF,TGTGCCAGCAGTTGGGCTAGCGGGGGGGAAGATACGCAGTATTTT
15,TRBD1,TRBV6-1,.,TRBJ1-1,CASSEAGTGTTEAFF,TGTGCCAGCAGTGAAGCTGGGACAGGGACCACTGAAGCTTTCTTT
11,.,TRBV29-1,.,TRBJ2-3,CSVYSGDTQYF,TGCAGCGTATATAGCGGTGATACGCAGTATTTT
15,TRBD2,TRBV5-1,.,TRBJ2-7,CASSPSGTSSYEQYF,TGCGCCAGCAGCCCTAGCGGAACCAGCTCCTACGAGCAGTACTTC
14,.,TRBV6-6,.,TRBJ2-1,CASSFGNQGGEQFF,TGTGCCAGCAGTTTCGGCAACCAGGGCGGTGAGCAGTTCTTC
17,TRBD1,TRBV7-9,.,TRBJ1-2,CASSLEGTGGAIYGYTF,TGTGCCAGCAGCTTAGAGGGGACAGGGGGCGCAATCTATGGCTACACCTTC
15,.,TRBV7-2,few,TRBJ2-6,CASSFGSSGANVLTF,TGTGCCAGCAGCTTCGGGAGCTCTGGGGCCAACGTCCTGACTTTC
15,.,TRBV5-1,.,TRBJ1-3,CASSLVAGAGNTIYF,TGCGCCAGCAGCTTGGTTGCAGGGGCTGGAAACACCATATATTTT
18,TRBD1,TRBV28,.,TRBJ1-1,CASSPQKGGNRGLEEAFF,TGTGCCAGCAGTCCACAAAAGGGGGGCAACAGGGGCCTCGAAGAAGCTTTCTTT
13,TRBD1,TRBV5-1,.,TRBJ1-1,CASSHRQGTEAFF,TGCGCCAGCAGCCACCGACAGGGCACTGAAGCTTTCTTT
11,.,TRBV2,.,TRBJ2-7,CASSEEREQYF,TGTGCCAGCAGTGAAGAACGGGAGCAGTACTTC
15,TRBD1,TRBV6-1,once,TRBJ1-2,CASSPGTGSLYGYPF,TGTGCCAGCAGTCCCGGGACAGGTTCCCTCTATGGCTACCCCTTC
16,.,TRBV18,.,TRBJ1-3,CASSPRQKSSGNTIYF,TGTGCCAGCTCACCACGACAGAAAAGCTCTGGAAACACCATATATTTT
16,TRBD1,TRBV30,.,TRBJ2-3,CAWSVLSGQGSDTQYF,TGTGCCTGGAGTGTATTGTCGGGACAGGGGTCAGATACGCAGTATTTT
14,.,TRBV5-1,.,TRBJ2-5,CASSFGTPQETQYF,TGCGCCAGCAGCTTCGGGACACCTCAAGAGACCCAGTACTTC
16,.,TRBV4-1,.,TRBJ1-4,CASSQDAGATNEKLFF,TGCGCCAGCAGCCAAGATGCCGGGGCAACTAATGAAAAACTGTTTTTT
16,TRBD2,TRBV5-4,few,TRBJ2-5,CASSPTVGGRGETQYF,TGTGCCAGCAGCCCCACGGTTGGCGGGAGGGGCGAGACCCAGTACTTC
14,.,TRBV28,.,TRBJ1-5,CASSLNRVMRPQHF,TGTGCCAGCAGTTTAAACAGGGTAATGAGGCCCCAGCATTTT
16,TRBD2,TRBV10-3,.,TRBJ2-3,CAISSKSGTATDTQYF,TGTGCCATCAGCTCAAAAAGCGGGACGGCCACAGATACGCAGTATTTT
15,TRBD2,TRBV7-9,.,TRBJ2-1,CASSFRLAGGDEQFF,TGTGCCAGCAGCTTTAGACTAGCGGGGGGGGATGAGCAGTTCTTC
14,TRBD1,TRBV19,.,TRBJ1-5,CASSIQGGNQPQHF,TGTGCCAGTAGTATCCAGGGGGGCAATCAGCCCCAGCATTTT
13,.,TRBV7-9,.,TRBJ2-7,CASSFRLTEEQYF,TGTGCCAGCAGCTTTCGTTTAACAGAAGAGCAGTACTTC
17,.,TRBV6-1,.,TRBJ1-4,CASSAQQGKKANEKLFF,TGTGCCAGCAGTGCTCAACAGGGAAAGAAGGCTAATGAAAAACTGTTTTTT
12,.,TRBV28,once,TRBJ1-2,CASSPYLGGYTF,TGTGCCAGCAGTCCCTACCTCGGGGGCTACACCTTC
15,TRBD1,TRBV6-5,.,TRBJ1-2,CASSLMTGDNEGYTF,TGTGCCAGCAGTTTGATGACAGGGGATAATGAGGGCTACACCTTC
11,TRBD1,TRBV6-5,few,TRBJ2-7,CASIGQDEQYF,TGTGCCAGCATCGGACAGGATGAGCAGTACTTC
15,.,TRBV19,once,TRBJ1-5,CASSMLAGGNQPQHF,TGTGCCAGTAGTATGCTCGCCGGAGGGAATCAGCCCCAGCATTTT
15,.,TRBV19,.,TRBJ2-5,CASSKMAGSQETQYF,TGTGCCAGTAGCAAAATGGCGGGGTCCCAAGAGACCCAGTACTTC
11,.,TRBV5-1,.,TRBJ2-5,CASSSPGTQYF,TGCGCCAGCAGCTCCCCAGGGACCCAGTACTTC
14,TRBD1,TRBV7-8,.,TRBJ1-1,CASSKDRGMAEAFF,TGTGCCAGCAGCAAAGACAGGGGAATGGCTGAAGCTTTCTTT
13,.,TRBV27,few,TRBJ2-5,CASSLIGEETQYF,TGTGCCAGCAGTTTAATCGGGGAAGAGACCCAGTACTTC
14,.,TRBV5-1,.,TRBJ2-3,CASSLTRYTDTQYF,TGCGCCAGCAGCTTAACGCGATACACAGATACGCAGTATTTT
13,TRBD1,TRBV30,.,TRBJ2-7,CAWSFETGGAQYF,TGTGCCTGGAGTTTCGAGACAGGGGGCGCGCAGTACTTC
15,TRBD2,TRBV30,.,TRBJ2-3,CAFGLAGGSTDTQYF,TGTGCCTTCGGACTAGCGGGAGGGAGCACAGATACGCAGTATTTT
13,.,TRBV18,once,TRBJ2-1,CASSTGESTEQFF,TGTGCCAGCTCCACCGGGGAAAGCACTGAGCAGTTCTTC
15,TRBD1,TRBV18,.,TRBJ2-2,CASSPVGQGSGELFF,TGTGCCAGCTCACCCGTCGGACAGGGGAGCGGGGAGCTGTTTTTT
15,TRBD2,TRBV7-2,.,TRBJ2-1,CASSTSGANYNEQFF,TGTGCCAGCAGCACTAGCGGGGCCAACTACAATGAGCAGTTCTTC
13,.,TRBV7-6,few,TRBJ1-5,CASSLGVLEPQHF,TGTGCCAGCAGCTTAGGAGTTCTAGAGCCCCAGCATTTT
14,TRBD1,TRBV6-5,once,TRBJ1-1,CASSYDGQGAEAFF,TGTGCCAGCAGTTACGACGGACAGGGGGCTGAAGCTTTCTTT
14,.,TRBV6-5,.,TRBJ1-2,CASSFDGRLGGYTF,TGTGCCAGCAGTTTTGACGGCAGGCTTGGAGGCTACACCTTC